This T cell receptor (beta chain) was retrieved from a study of cytomegalovirus exposure and HLA in healthy donors. Measured with immunoSEQ multiplex PCR; TCRdb has only the in-frame clones, and not every one. The sample lists roughly 200,000 clones; approximately 86% were seen once. V was trimmed by 8 bases and J by 0 bases, leaving 16 bases between them. CDR1 and CDR2 from the germline V gene are MDHEN and SYDVKM. This CDR3 is built from 15 residues. Findings and limits, study-wide: Some TCR beta chains (over 150 of them) were listed as cytomegalovirus-associated.

About this clone: What it binds is unknown.

The origin of this receptor is a man aged 30-40 years in good health and CMV-seropositive. This chain uses TRBV28 with TRBJ1-2; D is unclear. The sequenced sample consisted of PBMCs. The CDR3 nucleotides read TGTGCCAGCCAAGGCCCGAATATAGCTAACTATGGCTACACCTTC. It specifies CASQGPNIANYGYTF.